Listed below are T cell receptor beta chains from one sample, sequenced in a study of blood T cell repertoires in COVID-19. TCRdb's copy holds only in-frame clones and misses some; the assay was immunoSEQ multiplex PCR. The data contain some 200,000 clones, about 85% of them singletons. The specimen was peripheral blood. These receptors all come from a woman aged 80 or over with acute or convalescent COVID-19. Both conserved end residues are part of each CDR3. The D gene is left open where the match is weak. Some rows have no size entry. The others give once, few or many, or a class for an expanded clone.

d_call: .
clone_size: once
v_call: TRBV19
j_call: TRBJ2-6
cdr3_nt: TGTGCCAGTACCCTCAACCCAGGGCCTGGGGCCAACGTCCTGACTTTC
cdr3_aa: CASTLNPGPGANVLTF

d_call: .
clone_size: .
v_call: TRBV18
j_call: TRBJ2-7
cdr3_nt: TGTGCCAGCTCACCCCCGGTCCAGTCGGGGTCCTACGAGCAGTACTTC
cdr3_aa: CASSPPVQSGSYEQYF

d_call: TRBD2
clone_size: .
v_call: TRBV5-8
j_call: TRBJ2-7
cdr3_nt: TGTGCCAGCAGCTTGGCTGGCGGGAGTAGTTTCGAGCAGTACTTC
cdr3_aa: CASSLAGGSSFEQYF

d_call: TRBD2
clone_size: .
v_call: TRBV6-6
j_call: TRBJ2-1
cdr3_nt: TGTGCCAGCAGTCGGCTAGGACTAGCGGGGGGGCTTAGTGAGCAGTTCTTC
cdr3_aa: CASSRLGLAGGLSEQFF

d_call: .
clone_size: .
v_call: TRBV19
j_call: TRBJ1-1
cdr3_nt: TGTGCCAGTAGTATAGGAGAGGCCTACGACGGGAACACTGAAGCTTTCTTT
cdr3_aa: CASSIGEAYDGNTEAFF

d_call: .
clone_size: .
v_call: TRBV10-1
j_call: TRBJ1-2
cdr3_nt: TGCGCCAGCGGGAACGGGGGTGGTGGCTACACCTTC
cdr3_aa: CASGNGGGGYTF

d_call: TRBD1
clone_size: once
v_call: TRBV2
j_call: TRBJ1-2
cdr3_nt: TGTGCCAGCAGTGGTTTCGGGGGAAACAGGGGGCCGAACTATGGCTACACCTTC
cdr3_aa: CASSGFGGNRGPNYGYTF

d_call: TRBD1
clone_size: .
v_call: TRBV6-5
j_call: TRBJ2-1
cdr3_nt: TGTGCCAGCAGCCTGACCGGGACAGGGACTTATGAGCAGTTCTTC
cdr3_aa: CASSLTGTGTYEQFF

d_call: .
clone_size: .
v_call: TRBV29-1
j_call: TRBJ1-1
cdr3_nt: TGCAGCGTTGAAGAGGGGGGGTCTGAAGCTTTCTTT
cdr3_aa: CSVEEGGSEAFF

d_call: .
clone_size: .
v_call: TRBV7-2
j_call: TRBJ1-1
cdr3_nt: TGTGCCAGCAGCCCGGACACGCGGACTGAAGCTTTCTTT
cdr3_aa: CASSPDTRTEAFF

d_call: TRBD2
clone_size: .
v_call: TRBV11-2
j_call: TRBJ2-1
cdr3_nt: TGTGCCAGCAGCTTAGATCTAAGCTATCTAGCGGGAGACGGTGAGCAGTTCTTC
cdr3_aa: CASSLDLSYLAGDGEQFF

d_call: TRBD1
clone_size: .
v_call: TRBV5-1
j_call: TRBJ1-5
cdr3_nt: TGCGCCAGCAGCTTAACAGGGGGGGATCAGCCCCAGCATTTT
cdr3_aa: CASSLTGGDQPQHF

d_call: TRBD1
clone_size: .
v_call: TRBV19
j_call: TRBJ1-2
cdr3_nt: TGTGCCAGTAGTGCTGGTCGGGACAGCGGATATGGCTACACCTTC
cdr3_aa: CASSAGRDSGYGYTF

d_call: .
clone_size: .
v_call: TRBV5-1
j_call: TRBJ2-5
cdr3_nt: TGCGCCAGCAGCTCGGTACAGGACAGCCAAGAGACCCAGTACTTC
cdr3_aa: CASSSVQDSQETQYF

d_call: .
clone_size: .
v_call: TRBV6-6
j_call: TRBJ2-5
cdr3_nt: TGTGCCAGCAGTTACTCGGCAGGGTCCCAAGAGACCCAGTACTTC
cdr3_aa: CASSYSAGSQETQYF

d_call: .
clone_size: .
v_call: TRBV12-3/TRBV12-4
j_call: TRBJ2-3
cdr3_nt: TGTGCCAGCACGGAGGGGCCGCCAGATACGCAGTATTTT
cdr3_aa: CASTEGPPDTQYF

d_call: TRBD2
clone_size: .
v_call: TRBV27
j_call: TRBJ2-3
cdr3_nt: TGTGCCAGCAGTTTCAGGACTAGCGGGAGAGGTACGCAGTATTTT
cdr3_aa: CASSFRTSGRGTQYF

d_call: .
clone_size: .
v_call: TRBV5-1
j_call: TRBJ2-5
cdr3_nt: TGCGCCAGCAGCTTATCCGGAGTGGCTCAAGAGACCCAGTACTTC
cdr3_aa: CASSLSGVAQETQYF

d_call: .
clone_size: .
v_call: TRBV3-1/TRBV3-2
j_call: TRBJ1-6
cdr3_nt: TGTGCCAGCAGCGTAGACAGGAGCTCCTATAATTCACCCCTCCACTTT
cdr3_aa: CASSVDRSSYNSPLHF

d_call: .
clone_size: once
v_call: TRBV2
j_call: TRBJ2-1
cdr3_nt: TGTGCCAGCAGTTGGACGGAGGGAGCCTACAATGAGCAGTTCTTC
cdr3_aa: CASSWTEGAYNEQFF

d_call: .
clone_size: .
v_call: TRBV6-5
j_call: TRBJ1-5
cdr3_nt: TGTGCCAGCACCCGCAGGGGTAGCAATCAGCCCCAGCATTTT
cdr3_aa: CASTRRGSNQPQHF

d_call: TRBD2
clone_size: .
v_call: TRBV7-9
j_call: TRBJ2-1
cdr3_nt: TGTGCCAGCAGCCTCATGACTAGCGGGAGGCGGGATGAGCAGTTCTTC
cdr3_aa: CASSLMTSGRRDEQFF

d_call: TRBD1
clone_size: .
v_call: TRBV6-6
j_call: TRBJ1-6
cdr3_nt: TGTGCCAGCAGTTCAGGACAGGGTATTAATTCACCCCTCCACTTT
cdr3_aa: CASSSGQGINSPLHF

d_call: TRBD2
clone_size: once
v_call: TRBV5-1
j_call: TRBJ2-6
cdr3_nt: TGCGCCACCAGCGCGGGAGACTCTGGGGCCAACGTCCTGACTTTC
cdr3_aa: CATSAGDSGANVLTF

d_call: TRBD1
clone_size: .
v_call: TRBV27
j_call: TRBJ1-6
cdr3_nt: TGTGCCAGCAGAGACCGTACGACAGGGGGCAGTTCACCCCTCCACTTT
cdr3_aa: CASRDRTTGGSSPLHF

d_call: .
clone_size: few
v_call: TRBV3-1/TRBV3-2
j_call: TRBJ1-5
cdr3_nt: TGTGCCAGCAGCGGAGGGGGGGGACAGCCCCAGCATTTT
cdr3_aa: CASSGGGGQPQHF

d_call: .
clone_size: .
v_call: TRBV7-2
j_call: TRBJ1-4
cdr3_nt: TGTGCCAGCAGCTCCCCGCGGGGGATTAAGGCTAATGAAAAACTGTTTTTT
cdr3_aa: CASSSPRGIKANEKLFF

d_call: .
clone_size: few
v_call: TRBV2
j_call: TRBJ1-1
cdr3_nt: TGTGCCAGCAGTGCAGGGTCCGACACTGAAGCTTTCTTT
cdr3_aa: CASSAGSDTEAFF

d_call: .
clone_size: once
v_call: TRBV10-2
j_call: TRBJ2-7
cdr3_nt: TGCGCCAGCCAGGTGGCAGGGAAAACCTACGAGCAGTACTTC
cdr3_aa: CASQVAGKTYEQYF

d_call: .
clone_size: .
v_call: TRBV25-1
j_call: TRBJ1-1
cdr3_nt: TGTGCCAGCAGTACAGGGTACACTGAAGCTTTCTTT
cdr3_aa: CASSTGYTEAFF

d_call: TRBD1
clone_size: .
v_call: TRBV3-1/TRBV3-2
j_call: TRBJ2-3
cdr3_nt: TGTGCCAGCAGCTCTAGACAGGGCGTCACAGATACGCAGTATTTT
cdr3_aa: CASSSRQGVTDTQYF

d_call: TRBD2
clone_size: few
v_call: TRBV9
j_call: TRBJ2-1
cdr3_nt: TGTGCCAGCAGCGTAGATGGGGGGGCCTACAATGAGCAGTTCTTC
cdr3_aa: CASSVDGGAYNEQFF

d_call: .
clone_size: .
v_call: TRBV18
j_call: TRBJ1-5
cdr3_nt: TGTGCCAGCTCAATTCGTCGGGGTTTGGATCAGCCCCAGCATTTT
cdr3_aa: CASSIRRGLDQPQHF

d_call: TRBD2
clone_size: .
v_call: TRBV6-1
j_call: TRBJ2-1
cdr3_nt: TGTGCCAGCAGTGAATTTAGCGGGAGTTTATCCTACAATGAGCAGTTCTTC
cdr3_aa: CASSEFSGSLSYNEQFF

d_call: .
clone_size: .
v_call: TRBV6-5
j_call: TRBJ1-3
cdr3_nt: TGTGCCAGCAGGACAGGACCGACGAACACCATATATTTT
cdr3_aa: CASRTGPTNTIYF

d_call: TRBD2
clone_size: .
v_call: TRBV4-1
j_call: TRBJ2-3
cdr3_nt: TGCGCCAGCAGCCTGGGAAGGACTAGCGGGAGTGGGGCAGATACGCAGTATTTT
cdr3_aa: CASSLGRTSGSGADTQYF

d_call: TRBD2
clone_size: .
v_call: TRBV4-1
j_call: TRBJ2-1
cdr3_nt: TGCGCCAGCAGCCAAGCAGGGACTAGCGGGGGGTTGTCTCTCTCCTACAATGAGCAGTTCTTC
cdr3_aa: CASSQAGTSGGLSLSYNEQFF

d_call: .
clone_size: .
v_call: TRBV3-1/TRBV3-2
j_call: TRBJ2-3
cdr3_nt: TGTGCCAGCAGTCGGAACGGGGCAGATACGCAGTATTTT
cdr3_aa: CASSRNGADTQYF

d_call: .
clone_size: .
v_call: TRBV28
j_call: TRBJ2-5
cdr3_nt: TGTGCCAGCAGTTTAGCTAGGGAGGTCCAGTACTTC
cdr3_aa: CASSLAREVQYF

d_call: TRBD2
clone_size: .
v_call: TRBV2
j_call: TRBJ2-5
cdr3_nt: TGTGCCAGCAGTGGACCGGGACTAGCGGACCAAGAGACCCAGTACTTC
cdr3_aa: CASSGPGLADQETQYF

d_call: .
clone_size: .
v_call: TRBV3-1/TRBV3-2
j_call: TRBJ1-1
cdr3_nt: TGTGCCAGCAGCCAAGTGGACAGGAACACTGAAGCTTTCTTT
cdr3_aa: CASSQVDRNTEAFF

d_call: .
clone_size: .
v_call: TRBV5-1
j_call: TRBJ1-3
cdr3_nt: TGCGCCAGCAGCTTGGACGGGGTGAGCTCTGGAAACACCATATATTTT
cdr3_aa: CASSLDGVSSGNTIYF

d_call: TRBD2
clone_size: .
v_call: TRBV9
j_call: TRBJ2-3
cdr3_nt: TGTGCCAGCAGCGATGGGACTAGCGGGGTTAGCACAGATACGCAGTATTTT
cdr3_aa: CASSDGTSGVSTDTQYF

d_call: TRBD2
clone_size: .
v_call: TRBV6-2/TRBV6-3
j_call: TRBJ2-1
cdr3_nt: TGTGCCAGCAGTTACTTAGCCGATCCGGGACTAGCGGGCTACAATGAGCAGTTCTTC
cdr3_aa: CASSYLADPGLAGYNEQFF

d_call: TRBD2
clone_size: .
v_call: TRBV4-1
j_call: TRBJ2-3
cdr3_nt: TGCGCCAGCAGTTGGACTAGCGGGATGGGGGATACGCAGTATTTT
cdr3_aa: CASSWTSGMGDTQYF